This T cell receptor beta chain was identified during a study of T cells after yellow fever vaccination. The authors made TCR cDNA by 5'RACE template switching, adding a universal primer site and UMIs. TCRdb re-analysed the 5' RACE reads in MiXCR, keeping a single row per CDR3 protein. Here the sample spans some 300,000 distinct CDR3 sequences, about 10% being singletons. In the case of this clonotype: Its antigen is unidentified.

Looked up from germline, CDR1 is MNHEY and CDR2 is SVGAGI. The CDR3 is 14 amino acids. Trimming shortened V by 8 bases and J by 0 bases, and 12 bases separated the two germline ends. Overall study results and limits: Reappearing after the booster were most of the clones from primary vaccination (about 95% CD4, around 90% CD8).

Source: CD4+ T cells sorted from PBMCs, taken 45 days after the yellow fever booster vaccination. This TCR was sampled from a man younger than 35 who received the YFV17D yellow fever vaccine. The chain carries TRBV6-5 and TRBJ2-3; D is uncertain. The CDR3: CASQRVGSTDTQYF. The DNA for the CDR3 is TGTGCCAGCCAACGGGTTGGGAGCACAGATACGCAGTATTTT.